This is a list of T cell receptor beta chains from one sample in a study of metastatic and nonmetastatic thyroid tumors. TCRdb re-called the PCR reads through MiXCR. The sample yields some 52,000 clones, more than 15% seen once. Input material: blood. The origin of the receptors is a female donor with papillary thyroid cancer or a benign thyroid nodule (not recorded which). Some clones in this sample may be carry-over from other donors' samples. Each CDR3 is given with its conserved first and last residue. D genes are given only for firm matches. The size of a clone is reported for some rows only, either as once, few or many, or as a class for expanded clones.

TRBJ1-1 | . | TRBV20-1 | many | TGCAGTGTTCGCGGGAACACTGAAGCTTTCTTT | CSVRGNTEAFF
TRBJ2-3 | . | TRBV24-1 | many | TGTGCCACCAGTGATTTCGGTGCTAACACAGATACGCAGTATTTT | CATSDFGANTDTQYF
TRBJ2-7 | . | TRBV7-2 | many | TGTGCCAGCAGCCCCGGGGGGCGGGGATCCTACGAGCAGTACTTC | CASSPGGRGSYEQYF
TRBJ1-1 | . | TRBV28 | many | TGTGCCAGCAGTTTCCCACAGGGAATGAACACTGAAGCTTTCTTT | CASSFPQGMNTEAFF
TRBJ1-5 | . | TRBV6-1 | many | TGTGCCAGCAGTGATCTACAGAACAGCAATCAGCCCCAGCATTTT | CASSDLQNSNQPQHF
TRBJ1-1 | . | TRBV28 | many | TGTGCCAGCAGCCGGGGGGAACCGAACACTGAAGCTTTCTTT | CASSRGEPNTEAFF
TRBJ2-2 | . | TRBV6-1 | many | TGTGCCAGCAGTAGCGGAATTAACACCGGGGAGCTGTTTTTT | CASSSGINTGELFF
TRBJ1-5 | . | TRBV25-1 | . | TGTGCCAGCCCTATGGGAAGCAATCAGCCCCAGCATTTT | CASPMGSNQPQHF
TRBJ2-7 | TRBD2 | TRBV7-9 | many | TGTGCCAGCAGCCTACTAGCGGGAGACTACGAGCAGTACTTC | CASSLLAGDYEQYF
TRBJ1-2 | . | TRBV3-1 | many | TGTGCCAGCAGCCAAACTATCCCAAGGGGGGGGGTTGGCTATGGCTACACCTTC | CASSQTIPRGGVGYGYTF
TRBJ2-1 | . | TRBV6-1 | many | TGTGCCAGCAGTGAGGCCGGGACAAACTACAATGAGCAGTTCTTC | CASSEAGTNYNEQFF
TRBJ1-4 | . | TRBV19 | many | TGTGCCAGTAGTATACTGGGGAGGCCTAATGAAAAACTGTTTTTT | CASSILGRPNEKLFF
TRBJ2-7 | TRBD1 | TRBV28 | . | TGTGCCAGCATCTTTACAGGGGGCTTGGAGCAGTACTTC | CASIFTGGLEQYF
TRBJ2-7 | . | TRBV6-5 | many | TGTGCCAGCAGTTACTCTGGGGGGCCAAGCTCCTACGAGCAGTACTTC | CASSYSGGPSSYEQYF
TRBJ1-2 | . | TRBV10-3 | many | TGTGCCATCAGTGAGGACCCAGGGACCTATGGCTACACCTTC | CAISEDPGTYGYTF
TRBJ2-7 | TRBD2 | TRBV12-3/TRBV12-4 | medium-sized | TGTGCCAGCAGTCCCGTGGGGAGGGAGGAAAACGAGCAGTACTTC | CASSPVGREENEQYF
TRBJ1-5 | TRBD1 | TRBV20-1 | . | TGCAGTGCTAGAGTCCCAGGGGGGGGCAATCAGCCCCAGCATTTT | CSARVPGGGNQPQHF
TRBJ1-2 | . | TRBV10-1 | many | TGCGCCAGCAGTGAGAAAGCTAACTATGGCTACACCTTC | CASSEKANYGYTF
TRBJ2-1 | TRBD1 | TRBV12-3/TRBV12-4 | many | TGTGCCAGCAGTTACGGACAGGGCAATGAGCAGTTCTTC | CASSYGQGNEQFF
TRBJ2-7 | . | TRBV30 | once | TGTGCCTGGAGTAAGGACTACGAGCAGTACTTC | CAWSKDYEQYF
TRBJ1-2 | . | TRBV6-2/TRBV6-3 | . | TGTGCCAGCAGTTTGACAGAGGTGCCCTATGGCTACACCTTC | CASSLTEVPYGYTF
TRBJ2-5 | . | TRBV11-2 | many | TGTGCCAGCAGCTTAGTTGGTAGCTCACAAGAGACCCAGTACTTC | CASSLVGSSQETQYF
TRBJ2-7 | TRBD1 | TRBV30 | . | TGTGCCTGGAGGCAGGGGGCGGTTTACCAGCAGTACTTC | CAWRQGAVYQQYF
TRBJ1-5 | . | TRBV28 | many | TGTGCCAGCAGTACCCCCGGGACACGGGACCGGGGGTCCCAGCATTTT | CASSTPGTRDRGSQHF
TRBJ2-7 | TRBD2 | TRBV27 | few | TGTGCCAGCAGCGGACTAGCGGGAGGGAGTGCTTACGAGCAGTACTTC | CASSGLAGGSAYEQYF
TRBJ1-1 | . | TRBV20-1 | . | TGCAGTGCTATGGCTGACGGGAACACTGAAGCTTTCTTT | CSAMADGNTEAFF
TRBJ1-6 | . | TRBV7-8 | . | TGTGCCAGCAGCTTAAGGTCGGGGGCAACCAATAATTCACCCCTCCACTTT | CASSLRSGATNNSPLHF
TRBJ2-7 | . | TRBV28 | many | TGTGCCAGCAGTCCTCACCGCCCAGACAATTACGAGCAGTACTTC | CASSPHRPDNYEQYF
TRBJ2-7 | TRBD1 | TRBV27 | many | TGTGCCAGCAGTTCCCAACCCCTCTTCGGACAGGGCCACGAGCAGTACTTC | CASSSQPLFGQGHEQYF
TRBJ2-1 | TRBD2 | TRBV7-3 | . | TGTGCCAGCATCGTTACTAGCGCCTCCTACAATGAGCAGTTCTTC | CASIVTSASYNEQFF
TRBJ2-7 | TRBD2 | TRBV6-1 | many | TGTGCCAGCAGGCAGACTAGCGGGAGGGCCGACGAGCAGTACTTC | CASRQTSGRADEQYF
TRBJ2-2 | . | TRBV6-1 | few | TGTGCCAGCAGTGACCGGGGAACCGGGGAGCTGTTCTTT | CASSDRGTGELFF
TRBJ1-6 | . | TRBV6-1 | few | TGTGCCAGCACCCTAGACAGCTCCTATAATTCACCCCTCCACTTT | CASTLDSSYNSPLHF
TRBJ1-1 | . | TRBV29-1 | many | TGCAGCGTTGCTCTCGGAGGGGGGAACACTGAAGCTTTCTTT | CSVALGGGNTEAFF
TRBJ1-2 | . | TRBV28 | many | TGTGCCAGCAGTTCCTCGGGGGACGAGGATGGCTACACCTTC | CASSSSGDEDGYTF
TRBJ1-6 | . | TRBV27 | many | TGTGCCAGCAGTTTTTCGGGGTATGGGTCACCCCTCCACTTT | CASSFSGYGSPLHF
TRBJ1-1 | TRBD1 | TRBV28 | many | TGTGCCAGCAGTCCACGACAGGGGCAGGGGGGTGAAGCTTTCTTT | CASSPRQGQGGEAFF
TRBJ2-2 | TRBD1 | TRBV5-4 | . | TGTTCCAGCAGCTTAGGGGGCGCCCGCCAAGGCGAGCTGTTTTTT | CSSSLGGARQGELFF
TRBJ1-1 | TRBD1 | TRBV30 | . | TGTGCCTGGAGTGGGGACAGTGGTCCTGAAGCTTTCTTT | CAWSGDSGPEAFF
TRBJ2-2 | . | TRBV20-1 | . | TGCAGTGCTATCTGCACCGGGGAGCTGTTTTTT | CSAICTGELFF
TRBJ1-1 | TRBD1 | TRBV18 | many | TGTGCCAGCTCATCCGCCAGGGGGCGGGTGAACACTGAAGCTTTCTTT | CASSSARGRVNTEAFF
TRBJ1-5 | . | TRBV6-1 | many | TGTGCCAGCACCTCCGGAGGGGTAGGTCAGCCCCAGCATTTT | CASTSGGVGQPQHF
TRBJ2-7 | TRBD1 | TRBV5-1 | . | TGCGCCAGCAGCATCTCAGGGGGCCTCTCCTACGAGCAGTACTTC | CASSISGGLSYEQYF
TRBJ2-7 | . | TRBV28 | many | TGTGCCAGCTTACCTAGGGGGGCTCTTACCTACGAGCAGTACTTC | CASLPRGALTYEQYF
TRBJ1-1 | . | TRBV30 | many | TGTGCCTGGCGTCGTCTGGACGCTACAGGCACTGAAGCTTTCTTT | CAWRRLDATGTEAFF